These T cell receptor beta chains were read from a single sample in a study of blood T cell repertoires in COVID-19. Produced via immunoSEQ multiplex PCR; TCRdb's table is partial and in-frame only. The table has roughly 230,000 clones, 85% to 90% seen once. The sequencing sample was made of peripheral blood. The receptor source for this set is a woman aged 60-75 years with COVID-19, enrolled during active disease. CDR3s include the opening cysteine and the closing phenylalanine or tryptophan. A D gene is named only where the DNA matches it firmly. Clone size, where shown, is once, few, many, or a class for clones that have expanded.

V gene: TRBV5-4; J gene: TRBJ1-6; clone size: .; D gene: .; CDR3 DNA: TGTGCCGCCAAGGGAGGGGAGATGGGATCACCCCTCCACTTT; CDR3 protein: CAAKGGEMGSPLHF
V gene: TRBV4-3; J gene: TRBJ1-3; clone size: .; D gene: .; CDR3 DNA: TGCGCCAGCAGCCAAGATCGGCCCGGAGTTTCTGGAAACACCATATATTTT; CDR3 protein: CASSQDRPGVSGNTIYF
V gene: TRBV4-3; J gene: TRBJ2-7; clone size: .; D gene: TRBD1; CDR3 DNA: TGCGCCAGCAGCCTAGGGGGACAGGGGAGATACGAGCAGTACTTC; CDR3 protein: CASSLGGQGRYEQYF
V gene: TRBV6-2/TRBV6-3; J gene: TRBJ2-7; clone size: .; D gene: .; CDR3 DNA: TGTGCCAGCAGTTACTCGGTGGTAGCGCACGAGCAGTACTTC; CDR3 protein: CASSYSVVAHEQYF
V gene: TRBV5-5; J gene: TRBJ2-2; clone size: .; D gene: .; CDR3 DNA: TGTGCCAGCAACGTCCCAGGTATAGCGAACACCGGGGAGCTGTTTTTT; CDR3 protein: CASNVPGIANTGELFF
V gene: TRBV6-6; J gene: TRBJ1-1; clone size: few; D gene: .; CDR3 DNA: TGTGCCAGCAGTTACTACCCTCTGGGCTCGAACACTGAAGCTTTCTTT; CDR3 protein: CASSYYPLGSNTEAFF
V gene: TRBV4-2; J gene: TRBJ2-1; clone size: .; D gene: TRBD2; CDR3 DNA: TGTGCCAGCAGCAAAGCCACTAGCGGGGACTCCTACAATGAGCAGTTCTTC; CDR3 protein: CASSKATSGDSYNEQFF
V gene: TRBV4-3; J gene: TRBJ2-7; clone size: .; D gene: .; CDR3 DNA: TGCGCCAGCAGCCAAGAGCGGGGTCCCCCCTACGAGCAGTACTTC; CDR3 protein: CASSQERGPPYEQYF
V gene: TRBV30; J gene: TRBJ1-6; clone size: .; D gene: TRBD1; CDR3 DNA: TGTGCCTGGACAGGGGGCAATTCACCCCTCCACTTT; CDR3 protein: CAWTGGNSPLHF
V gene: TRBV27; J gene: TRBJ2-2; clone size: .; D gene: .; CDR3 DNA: TGTGCCAGCAGCCGTTGGAGGGGGGGGCTTCCCAACACCGGGGAGCTGTTTTTT; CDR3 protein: CASSRWRGGLPNTGELFF
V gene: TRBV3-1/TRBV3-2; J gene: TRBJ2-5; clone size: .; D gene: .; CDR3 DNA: TGTGCCAGCAGCCAAGTCGGAGAGACCCAGTACTTC; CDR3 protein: CASSQVGETQYF
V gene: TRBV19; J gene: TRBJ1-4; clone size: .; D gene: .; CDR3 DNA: TGTGCCAGTATGTCATCTGGGCTGCTAAAACTGTTTTTT; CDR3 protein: CASMSSGLLKLFF
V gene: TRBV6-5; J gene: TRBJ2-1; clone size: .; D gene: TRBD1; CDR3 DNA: TGTGCCAGCTCGAGGTCGCAGGGGGCCCGCAATGAGCAGTTCTTC; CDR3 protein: CASSRSQGARNEQFF
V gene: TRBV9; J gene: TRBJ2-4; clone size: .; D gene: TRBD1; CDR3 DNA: TGTGCCAGCAGCGTAGGGCCGGGACAGACTAAAAACATTCAGTACTTC; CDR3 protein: CASSVGPGQTKNIQYF
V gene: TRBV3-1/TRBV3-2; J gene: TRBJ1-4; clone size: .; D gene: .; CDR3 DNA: TGTGCCAGCAGCCAAGCCCTCGGAGAGACTAATGAAAAACTGTTTTTT; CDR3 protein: CASSQALGETNEKLFF
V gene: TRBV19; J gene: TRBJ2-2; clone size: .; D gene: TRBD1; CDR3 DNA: TGTGCCAGTAGGGAGAGACAGGGAACCACCGGGGAGCTGTTTTTT; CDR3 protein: CASRERQGTTGELFF
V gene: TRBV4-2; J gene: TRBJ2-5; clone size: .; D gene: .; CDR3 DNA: TGTGCCAGCAGCCTGCTATCCGCCAATGGAGCTAGTCCAGAGACCCAGTACTTC; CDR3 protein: CASSLLSANGASPETQYF
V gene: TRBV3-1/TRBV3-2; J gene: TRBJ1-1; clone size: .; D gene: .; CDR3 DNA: TGTGCCAGCAGCCAAGAAGCTGGGGCGGACACTGAAGCTTTCTTT; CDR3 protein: CASSQEAGADTEAFF
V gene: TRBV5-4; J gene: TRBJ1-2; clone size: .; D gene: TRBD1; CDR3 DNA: TGTGCCAGCAGCCCGGGGACAGGGAGTGGAACTAACTATGGCTACACCTTC; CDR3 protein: CASSPGTGSGTNYGYTF
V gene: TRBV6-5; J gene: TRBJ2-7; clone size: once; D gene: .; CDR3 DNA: TGTGCCAGCAGTTACTCCGCACGAGGATCCTACGAGCAGTACTTC; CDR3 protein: CASSYSARGSYEQYF
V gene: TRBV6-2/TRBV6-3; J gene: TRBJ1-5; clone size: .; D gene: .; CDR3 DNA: TGTGCCAGCAGTACAGGGTTTGGGCAGCCCCAGCATTTT; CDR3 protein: CASSTGFGQPQHF
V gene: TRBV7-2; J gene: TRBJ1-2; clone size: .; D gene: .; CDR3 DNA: TGTGCCAGCAGCGCCCTAGGAACCGTACCTTGGGATGGCTACACCTTC; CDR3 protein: CASSALGTVPWDGYTF
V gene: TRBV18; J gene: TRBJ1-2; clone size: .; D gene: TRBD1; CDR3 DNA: TGTGCCAGCTCACCAGTGTCGGGACAGGGGCATGATGGCTACACCTTC; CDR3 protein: CASSPVSGQGHDGYTF
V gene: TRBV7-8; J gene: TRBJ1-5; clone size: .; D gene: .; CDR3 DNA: TGTGCCAGCAGCCATGACAGACGAGAGAATCAGCCCCAGCATTTT; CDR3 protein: CASSHDRRENQPQHF
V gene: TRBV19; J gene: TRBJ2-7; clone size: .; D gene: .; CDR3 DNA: TGTGCCAGTAGTATAGATCGGCAGGCTGGGGAGCAGTACTTC; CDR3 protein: CASSIDRQAGEQYF
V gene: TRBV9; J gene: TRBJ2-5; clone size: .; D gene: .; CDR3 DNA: TGTGCCAGCAGCGTAGGTAGCGGCCACCAAGAGACCCAGTACTTC; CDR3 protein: CASSVGSGHQETQYF
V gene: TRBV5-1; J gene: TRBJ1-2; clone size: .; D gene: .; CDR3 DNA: TGCGCCAGCAGCTTGGCCCGGCAGGGTACCTATGGCTACACCTTC; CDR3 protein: CASSLARQGTYGYTF
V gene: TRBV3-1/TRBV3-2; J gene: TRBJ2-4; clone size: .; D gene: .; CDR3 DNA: TGTGCCAGCAGCCCCCAACGGGGCATTCAGTACTTC; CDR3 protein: CASSPQRGIQYF
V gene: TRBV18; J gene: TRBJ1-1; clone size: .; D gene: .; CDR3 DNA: TGTGCCAGCTCAACAGATACAGGGAGAGCTTTCTTT; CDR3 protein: CASSTDTGRAFF
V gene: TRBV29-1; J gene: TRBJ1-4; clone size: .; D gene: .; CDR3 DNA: TGCAGCGTTTTCTTCTCCACCGACGGGGGAGAAAAACTGTTTTTT; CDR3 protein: CSVFFSTDGGEKLFF
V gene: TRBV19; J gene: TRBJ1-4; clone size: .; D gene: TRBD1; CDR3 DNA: TGTGCCAGTAGCCTCGACAGGGAGAATGAAAAACTGTTTTTT; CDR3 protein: CASSLDRENEKLFF
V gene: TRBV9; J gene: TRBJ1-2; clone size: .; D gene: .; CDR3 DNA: TGTGCCAGCAGCGGACGTATTCTAGGAGGACGAGGCTACACCTTC; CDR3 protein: CASSGRILGGRGYTF
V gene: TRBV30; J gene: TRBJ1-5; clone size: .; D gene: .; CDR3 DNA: TGTGCCTGGAGTGAGACAAGGGGATCGACCCAGCATTTT; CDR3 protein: CAWSETRGSTQHF
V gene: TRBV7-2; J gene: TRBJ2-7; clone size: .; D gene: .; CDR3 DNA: TGTGCCAGCAGCCCCCAAACAGGGCCCTACGAGCAGTACTTC; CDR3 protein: CASSPQTGPYEQYF
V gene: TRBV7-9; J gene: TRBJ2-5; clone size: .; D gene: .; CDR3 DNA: TGTGCCAGCAGCTTTAGCCAGGGAGAGACCCAGTACTTC; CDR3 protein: CASSFSQGETQYF
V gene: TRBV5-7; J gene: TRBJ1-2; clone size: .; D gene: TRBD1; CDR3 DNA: TGTGCCAGCAGCTGTGGACAGGGTTTAGGCTATGGCTACACCTTC; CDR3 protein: CASSCGQGLGYGYTF
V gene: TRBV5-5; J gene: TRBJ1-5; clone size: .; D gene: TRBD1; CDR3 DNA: TGTGCCAGCAGCCGGGACAGGGGTGAGTCCCAGCATTTT; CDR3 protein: CASSRDRGESQHF
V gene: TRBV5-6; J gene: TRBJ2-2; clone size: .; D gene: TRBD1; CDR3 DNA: TGTGCCAGCAGCGAAAGACAGGGGGCCGGCGGGGAGCTGTTTTTT; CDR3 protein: CASSERQGAGGELFF
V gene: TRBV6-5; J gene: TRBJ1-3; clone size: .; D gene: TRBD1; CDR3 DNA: TGTGCCAGCAGCTTTTCGACAGGGAATGGAAACACCATATATTTT; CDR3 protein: CASSFSTGNGNTIYF
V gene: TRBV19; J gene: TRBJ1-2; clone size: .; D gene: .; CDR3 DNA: TGTGCCAGTAGTGGCGAAGCGCGGATTTTTTATGGCTACACCTTC; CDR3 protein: CASSGEARIFYGYTF
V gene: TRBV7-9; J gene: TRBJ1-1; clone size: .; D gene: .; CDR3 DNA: TGTGCCAGCAGGGGTAGGCAGGGGAGAACTGAAGCTTTCTTT; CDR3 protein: CASRGRQGRTEAFF
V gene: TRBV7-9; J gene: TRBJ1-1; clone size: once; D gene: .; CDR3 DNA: TGTGCCAGCAGCTTAGGATCGAGCACTGAAGCTTTCTTT; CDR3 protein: CASSLGSSTEAFF
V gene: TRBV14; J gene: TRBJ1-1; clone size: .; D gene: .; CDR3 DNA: TGTGCCAGCAGCCAAGTGGTGGGGAGCCCGGAAGCTTTCTTT; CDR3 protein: CASSQVVGSPEAFF
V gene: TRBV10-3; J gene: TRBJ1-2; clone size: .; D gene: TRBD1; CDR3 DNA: TGTGCCATCAGTGAAAGGGGGCAGAACTATGGCTACACCTTC; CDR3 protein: CAISERGQNYGYTF
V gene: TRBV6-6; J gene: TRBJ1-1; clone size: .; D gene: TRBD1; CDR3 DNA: TGTGCCAGCAGACGGGACAGGGAGGGGAGAAGCACTGAAGCTTTCTTT; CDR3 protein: CASRRDREGRSTEAFF
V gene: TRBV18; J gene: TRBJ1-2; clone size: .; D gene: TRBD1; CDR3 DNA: TGTGCCAGCTCACCCTCCGGGACAGACAACTATGGCTACACCTTC; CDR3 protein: CASSPSGTDNYGYTF
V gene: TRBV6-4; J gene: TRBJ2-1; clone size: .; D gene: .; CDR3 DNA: TGTGCCAGCTCTCCCCAGGGATTATCTTACAATGAGCAGTTCTTC; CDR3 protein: CASSPQGLSYNEQFF
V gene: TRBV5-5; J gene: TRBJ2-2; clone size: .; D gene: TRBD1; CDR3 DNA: TGTGCCAGCAGCCGGGACAGAAACACCGGGGAGCTGTTTTTT; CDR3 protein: CASSRDRNTGELFF
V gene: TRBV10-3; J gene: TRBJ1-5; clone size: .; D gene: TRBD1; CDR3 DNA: TGTGCCATCGGCCGGGACAGGGGAAGTGAGAGCAATCAGCCCCAGCATTTT; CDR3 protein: CAIGRDRGSESNQPQHF
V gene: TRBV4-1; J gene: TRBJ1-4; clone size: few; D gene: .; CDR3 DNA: TGCGCCAGCCGAAGGGGGGGGAATGAAAAACTGTTTTTT; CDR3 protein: CASRRGGNEKLFF
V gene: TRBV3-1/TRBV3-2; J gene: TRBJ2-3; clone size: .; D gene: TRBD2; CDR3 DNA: TGTGCCAGCAGCCTAGCGGGGACCACTAGCACAGATACGCAGTATTTT; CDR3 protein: CASSLAGTTSTDTQYF
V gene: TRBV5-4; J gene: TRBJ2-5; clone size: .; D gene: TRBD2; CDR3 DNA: TGTGCCAGCAGTTTGCATCCCCCCGGGGGGTTATCCCAAGAGACCCAGTACTTC; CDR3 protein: CASSLHPPGGLSQETQYF
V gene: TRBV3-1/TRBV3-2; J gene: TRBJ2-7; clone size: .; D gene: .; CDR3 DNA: TGTGCCAGTAGTCCCCTACGGGGAAGACTCACCTACGAGCAGTACTTC; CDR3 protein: CASSPLRGRLTYEQYF
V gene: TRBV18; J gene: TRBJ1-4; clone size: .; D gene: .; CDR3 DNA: TGTGCCAGCTCATCCAGGCCAACTAATGAAAAACTGTTTTTT; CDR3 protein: CASSSRPTNEKLFF
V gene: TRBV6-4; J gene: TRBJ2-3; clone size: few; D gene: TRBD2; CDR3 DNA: TGTGCCAGCAGTGAGGGGACTAGCGGCACAGATACGCAGTATTTT; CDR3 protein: CASSEGTSGTDTQYF
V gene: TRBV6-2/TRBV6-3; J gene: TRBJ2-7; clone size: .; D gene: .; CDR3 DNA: TGTGCCAGCAGTACCTTACAGCAGGTGCAGTACTTC; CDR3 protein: CASSTLQQVQYF
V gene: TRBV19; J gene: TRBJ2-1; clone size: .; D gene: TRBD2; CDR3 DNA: TGTGCCAGTAGTATAAGTGGGGGGGCCTACAATGAGCAGTTCTTC; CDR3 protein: CASSISGGAYNEQFF
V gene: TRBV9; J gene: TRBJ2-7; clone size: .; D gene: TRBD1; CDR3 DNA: TGTGCCAGCAGCGTTCGGGACAGGGGTGGGTACGAGCAGTACTTC; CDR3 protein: CASSVRDRGGYEQYF